The following is a T cell receptor (beta chain) sequence with its context. The antigen is unknown. The length of the CDR3 is 14 residues. The germline V and J ends were trimmed by 0 bases and 4 bases, with 9 bases remaining between them. CDR1 is LGHDT, CDR2 YNNKEL, per germline (reference sequence). Antigen-specific CD4+ T cells were expanded with viral peptide pools in the ViraFEST assay before sequencing. When around 10 days of culture had elapsed, CD4+ T cells were isolated. None of these healthy vaccinees had been infected with SARS-CoV-2 before vaccination. This specimen comes from a study of vaccination effects on CD4 cells after COVID-19. As for the study in general: The participants, recipients of two vaccine doses, got either BNT162b2 or mRNA-1273. Study-wide results and caveats: There was only 1 of 255 vaccine-induced clones in healthy vaccinees that cross-reacted with common cold coronaviruses. Vaccine- and infection-induced clones showed marked clonal contraction late following vaccination.

Some clones are missing from TCRdb's copy, which holds only in-frame ones; the method was immunoSEQ multiplex PCR. The table has 25,000 to 35,000 clones, roughly two thirds seen once; the top ten hold under 12%. This chain links TRBV3-1 (or the pseudogene TRBV3-2) with TRBJ1-2, with unresolved D. Sequences were derived from CD4+ T cells from PBMCs cultured with SARS-CoV-2 spike peptides, sampled before COVID-19 vaccination. This TCR derives from a human donor who received a COVID-19 vaccine. CDR3 sequence reads: CASSQDPGVYGYTF. The CDR3 DNA follows: TGTGCCAGCAGCCAAGACCCGGGAGTCTATGGCTACACCTTC.